This TCR beta chain was documented in a study of T cell changes during pregnancy in multiple sclerosis. Germline CDR1 reads KGHSH; CDR2 reads LQKENI. This CDR3 contains 16 residues. V shed 1 base and J 5 bases; nucleotides not matched to a gene: 3. Here immunoSEQ multiplex PCR was the method, and the copy in TCRdb shows in-frame clones only, minus some. In the table there are about 97,000 clones, approximately 90% of which are singletons. The chain couples TRBV18 to TRBJ1-6; 9 bases align to TRBD1. The TCR sequence derives from a female donor in good health, enrolled as a control in a pregnancy study. Here the sequenced sample was peripheral blood, taken in the second trimester of pregnancy. In DNA form, the CDR3 reads TGTGCCAGCTCACCACTGGGGACAGGGAATAATTCACCCCTCCACTTT. This encodes CASSPLGTGNNSPLHF.